The entry that follows covers one TCR beta chain sequence. This clone has more than one count but fewer than ten. Its antigen is not yet known. No much larger clonotype is one base removed from it; base qualities were not supplied. This record comes from a study of tumor-infiltrating lymphocytes in localized non-small cell lung cancer (dated by TCRdb to the early 2020s). About the study as a whole: The cohort included patients whose samples were collected after neoadjuvant chemotherapy, as well as both smokers and never-smokers and several histologies. Each patient contributed resected tumor tissue and uninvolved lung tissue from the same patient, described as non-adjacent to the tumor. The paired tumor versus uninvolved lung comparison of immunoSEQ T-cell fraction included roughly 60 patients. Alongside flow cytometry, multiplex immunofluorescence, RNA-seq, exome sequencing and proteomics, TCR sequencing was applied to the same patients as one of several integrated assays. In total, the ICON cohort consisted of around 140 surgical patients with localized non-small cell lung cancer who had their tumors resected.

The immunoSEQ assay used for TCR sequencing gave the T-cell fraction in both tumor and uninvolved lung tissue. As for the authors' bioinformatics: In the survival analysis, patients were divided into a high T-cell fraction group (upper tertile) and a low T-cell fraction group (lower two tertiles), and the two groups were compared using a log-rank test. A signed-rank test was used to test paired tumor versus uninvolved lung differences in T-cell fraction. Here the immuneACCESS table is served through TCRdb, limited to in-frame sequences with V and J called. Missing clones are a known gap in these copies; in checked studies unresolved V genes cover under half, and the rest lacks a known reason. That table supplies the V and J calls and clone size; D and trimming were determined from the DNA. The sample includes roughly 10,000 clones, with around 74% observed a single time. The ten largest account for about a fifth of the sample.

The first patient joined ICON in early 2016, and enrollment wrapped up when the last patient was enrolled in the second half of 2018. Fresh tumor and matched uninvolved tissue for in-depth immune analyses, including TCR sequencing, were collected from a subcohort of 76 patients. DNA isolated from bulk tissue, without cell sorting, was used for TCR sequencing. Measured from the cysteine to the phenylalanine, the CDR3 is 15 residues long. CDR3 DNA is the only sequence kept; it has 45 bases, read in frame from the first base. Trimmed from V: 6 bases; trimmed from J: 9 bases; junction bases lacking a gene match: 10. The germline V gene supplies CDR1 MNHEY and CDR2 SVGAGI. The investigation overall reported the following: In line with immunofluorescence CD3 counts, TCRbeta sequencing supported higher T cell infiltration in tumors compared with uninvolved lung tissue. Because different pieces of the same tissue were used for different assays, technical variation could not be separated from intratumor heterogeneity. The TCR-derived T-cell fraction showed no difference between the flow cytometry-defined immunotypes IM1 (good prognosis) and IM2 (poor prognosis). Because assay coverage varied across patients depending on available tissue quantity, TCR sequencing was performed for only a subset of the cohort.

The V and J genes are TRBV6-5 and TRBJ1-6, with 8 junctional bases fitting TRBD1. Specimen: uninvolved lung tissue not adjacent to the tumor. The clonotype comes from a human donor with non-small cell lung cancer. The bases are TGTGCCAGCAGGCCGGGAAACAGGGGGACTTCACCCCTCCACTTT. Its protein reads: CASRPGNRGTSPLHF.